This TCR beta chain was retrieved from a study of tissue T cells after allogeneic stem cell transplantation. Study-wide background: Several unmodified and three CD34-selected T-cell-depleted grafts went to graft-versus-host disease patients. Findings and limits, study-wide: Sampling depth was limited, and the cohort was small and clinically varied. Anatomically similar tissues had similar TCR repertoires within each patient.

Adult allogeneic hematopoietic cell transplant recipients with steroid-refractory graft-versus-host disease were prospectively enrolled for research autopsy. Points on this clone: Its target is unknown.

The ends were cut back, 0 bases at V and 8 bases at J, with 13 bases in the middle. The CDR3 has 15 amino acids. The germline CDR1 and CDR2 sequences are LGHNA and YSLEER. Assay: immunoSEQ multiplex PCR; the TCRdb copy retains only in-frame clones and omits some. The data hold 2,500 to 3,500 clones, with around 65% observed a single time. The sequencing here drew on jejunal tissue, taken at autopsy. The chain couples TRBV4-3 to TRBJ1-4, with a tentative D call TRBD1 (6 bases). The TCR sequence derives from a male patient at least 60 years old with steroid-refractory graft-versus-host disease after an allogeneic stem cell transplant. Some of these T cells may belong to the graft donor. Here the CDR3 reads CASSQDGGLGEKLFF. CDR3 coding DNA: TGCGCCAGCAGCCAAGATGGGGGGCTGGGGGAAAAACTGTTTTTT.